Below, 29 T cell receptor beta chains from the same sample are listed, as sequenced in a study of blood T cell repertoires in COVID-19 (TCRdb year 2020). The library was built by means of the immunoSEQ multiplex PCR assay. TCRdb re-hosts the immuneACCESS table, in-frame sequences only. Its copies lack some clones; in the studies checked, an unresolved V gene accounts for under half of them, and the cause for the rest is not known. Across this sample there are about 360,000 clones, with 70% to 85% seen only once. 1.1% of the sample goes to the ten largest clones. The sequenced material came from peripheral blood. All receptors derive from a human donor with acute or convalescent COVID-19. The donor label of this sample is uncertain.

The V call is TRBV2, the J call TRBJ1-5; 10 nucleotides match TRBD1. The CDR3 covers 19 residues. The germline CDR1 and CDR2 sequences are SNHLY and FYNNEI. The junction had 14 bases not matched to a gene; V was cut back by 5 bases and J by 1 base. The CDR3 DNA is TGTGCCAGCAGTAGCAACCGGGACAGGGGAGGATCGAGCAATCAGCCCCAGCATTTT. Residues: CASSSNRDRGGSSNQPQHF.

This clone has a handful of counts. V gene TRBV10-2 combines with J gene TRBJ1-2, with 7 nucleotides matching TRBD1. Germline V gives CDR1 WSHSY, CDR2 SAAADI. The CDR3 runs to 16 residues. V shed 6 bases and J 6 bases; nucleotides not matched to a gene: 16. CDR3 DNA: TGCGCCAGCAGAGGATACGGACAGGTCTTTCCTAATGGCTACACCTTC. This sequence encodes CASRGYGQVFPNGYTF.

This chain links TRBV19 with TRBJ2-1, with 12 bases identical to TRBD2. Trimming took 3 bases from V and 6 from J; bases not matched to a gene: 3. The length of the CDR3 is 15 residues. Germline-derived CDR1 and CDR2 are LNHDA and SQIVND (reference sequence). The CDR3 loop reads CASSIRTSGVNEQFF. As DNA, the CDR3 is TGTGCCAGTAGTATCCGGACTAGCGGGGTCAATGAGCAGTTCTTC.

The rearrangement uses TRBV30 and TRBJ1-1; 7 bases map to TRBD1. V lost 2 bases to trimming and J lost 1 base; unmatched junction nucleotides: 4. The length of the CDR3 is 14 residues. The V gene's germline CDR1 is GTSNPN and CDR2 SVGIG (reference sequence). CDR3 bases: TGTGCCTGGAGTTTTGGGACAGCGAACACTGAAGCTTTCTTT. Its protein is CAWSFGTANTEAFF. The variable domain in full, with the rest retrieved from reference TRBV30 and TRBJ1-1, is SQTIHQWPATLVQPVGSPLSLECTVEGTSNPNLYWYRQAAGRGLQLLFYSVGIGQISSEVPQNLSASRPQDRQFILSSKKLLLSDSGFYLCAWSFGTANTEAFFGQGTRLTVV.

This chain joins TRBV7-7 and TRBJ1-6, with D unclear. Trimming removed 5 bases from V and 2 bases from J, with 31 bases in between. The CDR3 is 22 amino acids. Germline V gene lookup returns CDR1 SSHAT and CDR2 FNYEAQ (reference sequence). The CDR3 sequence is CASSPEPPREGGRFTYNSPLHF. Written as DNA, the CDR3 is TGTGCCAGCAGCCCAGAGCCCCCACGAGAGGGTGGTAGGTTTACCTATAATTCACCCCTCCACTTT.

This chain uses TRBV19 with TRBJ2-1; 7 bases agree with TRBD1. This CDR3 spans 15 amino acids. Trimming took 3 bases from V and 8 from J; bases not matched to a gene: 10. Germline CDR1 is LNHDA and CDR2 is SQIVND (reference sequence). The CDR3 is CASSIQAGGRYEQFF. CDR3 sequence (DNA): TGTGCCAGTAGTATCCAGGCAGGGGGTAGGTATGAGCAGTTCTTC.

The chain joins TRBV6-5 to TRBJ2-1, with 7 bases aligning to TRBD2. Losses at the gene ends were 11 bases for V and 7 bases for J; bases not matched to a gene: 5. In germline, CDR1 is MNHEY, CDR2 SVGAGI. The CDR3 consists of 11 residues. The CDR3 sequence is CASGGSNEQFF. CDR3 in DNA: TGTGCCTCAGGCGGGAGTAATGAGCAGTTCTTC.

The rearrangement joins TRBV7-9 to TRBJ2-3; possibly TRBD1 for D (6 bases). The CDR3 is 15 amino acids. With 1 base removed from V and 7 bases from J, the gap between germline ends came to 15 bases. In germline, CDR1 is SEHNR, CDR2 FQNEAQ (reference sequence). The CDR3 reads CASSLGQGQGYTQYF. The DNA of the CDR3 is TGTGCCAGCAGCTTAGGGCAGGGGCAGGGATATACGCAGTATTTT.

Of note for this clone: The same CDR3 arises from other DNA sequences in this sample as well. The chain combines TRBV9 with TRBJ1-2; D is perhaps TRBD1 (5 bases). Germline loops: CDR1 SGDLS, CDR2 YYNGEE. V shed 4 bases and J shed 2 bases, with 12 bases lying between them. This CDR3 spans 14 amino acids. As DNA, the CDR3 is TGTGCCAGCAGCCCCGTAGGGGCGAACTATGGCTACACCTTC. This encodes CASSPVGANYGYTF.

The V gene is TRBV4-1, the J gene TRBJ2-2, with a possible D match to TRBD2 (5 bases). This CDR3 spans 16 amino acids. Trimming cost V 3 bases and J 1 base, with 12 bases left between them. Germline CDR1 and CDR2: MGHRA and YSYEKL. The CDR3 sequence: CASSHSRGGNTGELFF. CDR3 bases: TGCGCCAGCAGCCATTCTCGTGGAGGGAACACCGGGGAGCTGTTTTTT.

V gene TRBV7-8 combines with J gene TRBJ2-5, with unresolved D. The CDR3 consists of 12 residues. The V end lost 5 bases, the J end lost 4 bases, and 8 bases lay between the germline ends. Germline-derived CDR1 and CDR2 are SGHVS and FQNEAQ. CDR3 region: CASSPSRETQYF. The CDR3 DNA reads TGTGCCAGCAGCCCTAGTCGAGAGACCCAGTACTTC.

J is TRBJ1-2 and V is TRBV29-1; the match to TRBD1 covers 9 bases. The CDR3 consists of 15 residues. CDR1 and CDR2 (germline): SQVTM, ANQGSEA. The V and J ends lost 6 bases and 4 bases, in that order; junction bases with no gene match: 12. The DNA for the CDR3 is TGCAGCGTCTACAGGGGGCAATGGCCTGGCTATGGCTACACCTTC. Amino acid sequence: CSVYRGQWPGYGYTF.

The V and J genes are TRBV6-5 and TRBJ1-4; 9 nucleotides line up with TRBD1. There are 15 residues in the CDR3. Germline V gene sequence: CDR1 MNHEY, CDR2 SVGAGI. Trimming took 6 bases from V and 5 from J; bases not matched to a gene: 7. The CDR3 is CASRPQGARNEKLFF. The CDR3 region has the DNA TGTGCCAGCAGGCCACAGGGGGCTCGGAATGAAAAACTGTTTTTT.

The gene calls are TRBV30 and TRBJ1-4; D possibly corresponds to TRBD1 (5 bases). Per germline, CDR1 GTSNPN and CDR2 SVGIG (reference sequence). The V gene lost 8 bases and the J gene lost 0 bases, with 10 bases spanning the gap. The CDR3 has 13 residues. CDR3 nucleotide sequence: TGTGCCGGACACACTTCAACTAATGAAAAACTGTTTTTT. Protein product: CAGHTSTNEKLFF.

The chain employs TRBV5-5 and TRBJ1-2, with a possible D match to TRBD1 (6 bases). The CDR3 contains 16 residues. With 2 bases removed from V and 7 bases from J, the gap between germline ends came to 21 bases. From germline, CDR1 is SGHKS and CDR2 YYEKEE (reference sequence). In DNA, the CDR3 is TGTGCCAGCAGCTTAAGGGTCCTAGGCAGGGGCAGTGGCTACACCTTC. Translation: CASSLRVLGRGSGYTF.

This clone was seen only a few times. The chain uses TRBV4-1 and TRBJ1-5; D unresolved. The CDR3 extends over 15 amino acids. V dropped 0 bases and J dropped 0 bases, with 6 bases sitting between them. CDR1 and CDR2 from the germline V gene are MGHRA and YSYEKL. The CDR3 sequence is CASSQELYSNQPQHF. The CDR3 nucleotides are TGCGCCAGCAGCCAAGAATTATATAGCAATCAGCCCCAGCATTTT.

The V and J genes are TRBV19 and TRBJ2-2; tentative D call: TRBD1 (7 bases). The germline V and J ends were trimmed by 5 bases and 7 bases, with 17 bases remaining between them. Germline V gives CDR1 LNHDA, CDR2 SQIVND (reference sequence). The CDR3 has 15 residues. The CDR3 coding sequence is TGTGCCAGTAGTTCGACAGGGAGGATTGGCGGGGAGCTGTTTTTT. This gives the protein CASSSTGRIGGELFF.

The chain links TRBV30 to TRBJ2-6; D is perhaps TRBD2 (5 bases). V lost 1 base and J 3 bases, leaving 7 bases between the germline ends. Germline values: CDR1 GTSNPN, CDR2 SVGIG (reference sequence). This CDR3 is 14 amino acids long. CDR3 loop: CAWSGTGGANVLTF. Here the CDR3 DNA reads TGTGCCTGGAGTGGGACTGGTGGGGCCAACGTCCTGACTTTC.

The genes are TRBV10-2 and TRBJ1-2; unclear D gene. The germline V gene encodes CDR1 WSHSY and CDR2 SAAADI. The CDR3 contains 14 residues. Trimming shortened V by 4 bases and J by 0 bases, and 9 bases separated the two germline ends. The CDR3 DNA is TGCGCCAGCAGTGTCCGGACTACTAACTATGGCTACACCTTC. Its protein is CASSVRTTNYGYTF.

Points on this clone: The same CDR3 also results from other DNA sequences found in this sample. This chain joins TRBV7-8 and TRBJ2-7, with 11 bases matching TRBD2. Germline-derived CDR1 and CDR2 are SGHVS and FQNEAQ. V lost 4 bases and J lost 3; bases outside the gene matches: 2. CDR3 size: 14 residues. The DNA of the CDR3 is TGTGCCAGCAGCTCCGGGACTAGCGGCTACGAGCAGTACTTC. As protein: CASSSGTSGYEQYF.

The CDR3 reads CASSDEGEAVSGANVLTF. The CDR3 DNA follows: TGTGCCAGCAGTGACGAAGGCGAGGCGGTCTCTGGGGCCAACGTCCTGACTTTC. The V call is TRBV2, the J call TRBJ2-6, with no clear D. The CDR3 consists of 18 residues. Germline CDR1 and CDR2: SNHLY and FYNNEI. Between the trimmed V and J ends, which lost 3 bases and 0 bases, there was a span of 15 bases.

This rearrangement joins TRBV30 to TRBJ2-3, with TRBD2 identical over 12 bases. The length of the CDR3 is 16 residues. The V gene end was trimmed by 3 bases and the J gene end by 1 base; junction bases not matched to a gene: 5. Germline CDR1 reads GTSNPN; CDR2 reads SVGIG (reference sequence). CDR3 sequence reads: CAWRASGGARTDTQYF. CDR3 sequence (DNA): TGTGCCTGGAGGGCTAGCGGGGGGGCTCGCACAGATACGCAGTATTTT.

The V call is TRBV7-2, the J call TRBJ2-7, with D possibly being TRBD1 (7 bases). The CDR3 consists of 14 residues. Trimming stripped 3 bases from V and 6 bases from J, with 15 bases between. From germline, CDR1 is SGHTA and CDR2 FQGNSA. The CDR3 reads CASSLALQGGEQYF. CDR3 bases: TGTGCCAGCAGCTTGGCCCTGCAGGGGGGCGAGCAGTACTTC.

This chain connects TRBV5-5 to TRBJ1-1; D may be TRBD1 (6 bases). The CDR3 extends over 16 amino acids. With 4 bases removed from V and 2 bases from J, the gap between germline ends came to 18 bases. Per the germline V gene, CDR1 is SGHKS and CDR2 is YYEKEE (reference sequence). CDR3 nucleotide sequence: TGTGCCAGCAGCAGACGAGGAAGCAGGGGAAACACTGAAGCTTTCTTT. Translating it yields CASSRRGSRGNTEAFF. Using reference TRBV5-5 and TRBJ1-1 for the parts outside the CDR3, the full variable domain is DAGVTQSPTHLIKTRGQQVTLRCSPISGHKSVSWYQQVLGQGPQFIFQYYEKEERGRGNFPDRFSARQFPNYSSELNVNALLLGDSALYLCASSRRGSRGNTEAFFGQGTRLTVV.

CDR3 region: CAWSVGKRSYEQYF. The CDR3 nucleotides read TGTGCCTGGAGTGTAGGTAAGCGGTCCTACGAGCAGTACTTC. J is TRBJ2-7 and V is TRBV30; possible D gene TRBD2, 5 bases. The CDR3 covers 14 residues. V was cut by 0 bases and J by 1 base, with 10 bases left in between. Germline lookup yields CDR1 GTSNPN and CDR2 SVGIG (reference sequence). The variable domain in full, completed from reference TRBV30 and TRBJ2-7, reads SQTIHQWPATLVQPVGSPLSLECTVEGTSNPNLYWYRQAAGRGLQLLFYSVGIGQISSEVPQNLSASRPQDRQFILSSKKLLLSDSGFYLCAWSVGKRSYEQYFGPGTRLTVT.

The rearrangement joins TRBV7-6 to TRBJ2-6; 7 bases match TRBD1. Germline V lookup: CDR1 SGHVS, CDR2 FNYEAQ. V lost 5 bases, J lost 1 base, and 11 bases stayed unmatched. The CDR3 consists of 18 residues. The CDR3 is CASSPYPGQKSGANVLTF. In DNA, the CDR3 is TGTGCCAGCAGCCCTTACCCGGGACAGAAGTCTGGGGCCAACGTCCTGACTTTC.

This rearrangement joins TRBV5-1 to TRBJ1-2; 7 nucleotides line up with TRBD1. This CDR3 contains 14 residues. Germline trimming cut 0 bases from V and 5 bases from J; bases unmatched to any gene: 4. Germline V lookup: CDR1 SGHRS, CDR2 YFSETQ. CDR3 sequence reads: CASSLDDRVYGYTF. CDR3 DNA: TGCGCCAGCAGCTTGGACGACAGGGTGTATGGCTACACCTTC.

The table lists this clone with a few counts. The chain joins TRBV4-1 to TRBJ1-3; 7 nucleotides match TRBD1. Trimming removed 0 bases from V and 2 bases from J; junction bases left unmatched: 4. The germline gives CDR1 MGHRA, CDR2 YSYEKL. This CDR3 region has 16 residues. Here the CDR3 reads CASSQEQGRPGNTIYF. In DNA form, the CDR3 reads TGCGCCAGCAGCCAAGAACAGGGGCGGCCTGGAAACACCATATATTTT.

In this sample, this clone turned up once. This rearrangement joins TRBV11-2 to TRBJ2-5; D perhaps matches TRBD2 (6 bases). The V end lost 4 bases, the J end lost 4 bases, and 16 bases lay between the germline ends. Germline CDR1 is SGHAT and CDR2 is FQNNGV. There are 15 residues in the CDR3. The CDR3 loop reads CASSSPWKAGETQYF. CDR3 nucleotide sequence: TGTGCCAGCAGCTCGCCCTGGAAAGCGGGAGAGACCCAGTACTTC.